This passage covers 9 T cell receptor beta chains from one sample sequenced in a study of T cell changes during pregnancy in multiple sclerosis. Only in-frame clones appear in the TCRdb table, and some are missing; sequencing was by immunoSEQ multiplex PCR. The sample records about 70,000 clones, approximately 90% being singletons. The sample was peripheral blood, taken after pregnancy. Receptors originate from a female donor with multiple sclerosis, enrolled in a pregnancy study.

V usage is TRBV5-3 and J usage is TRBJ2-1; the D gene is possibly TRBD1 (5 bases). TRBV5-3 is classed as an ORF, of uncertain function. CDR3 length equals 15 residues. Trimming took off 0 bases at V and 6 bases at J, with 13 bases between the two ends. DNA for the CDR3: TGTGCCAGAAGCTTGGTTAGGACATGTGGCAATGAGCAGTTCTTC. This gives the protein CARSLVRTCGNEQFF.

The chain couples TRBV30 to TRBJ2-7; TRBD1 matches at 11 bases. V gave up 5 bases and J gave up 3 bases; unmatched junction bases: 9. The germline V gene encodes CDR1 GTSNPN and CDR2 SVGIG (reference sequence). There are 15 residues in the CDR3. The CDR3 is CAWDYSGTGGYEQYF. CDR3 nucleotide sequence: TGTGCCTGGGACTACTCCGGGACAGGGGGCTACGAGCAGTACTTC.

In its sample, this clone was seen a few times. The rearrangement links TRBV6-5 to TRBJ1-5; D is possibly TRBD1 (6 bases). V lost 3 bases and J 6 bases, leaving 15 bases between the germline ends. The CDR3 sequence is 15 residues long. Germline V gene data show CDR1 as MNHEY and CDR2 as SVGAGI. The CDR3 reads CASSYTQGSSQPQHF. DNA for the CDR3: TGTGCCAGCAGTTATACCCAGGGGTCAAGTCAGCCCCAGCATTTT.

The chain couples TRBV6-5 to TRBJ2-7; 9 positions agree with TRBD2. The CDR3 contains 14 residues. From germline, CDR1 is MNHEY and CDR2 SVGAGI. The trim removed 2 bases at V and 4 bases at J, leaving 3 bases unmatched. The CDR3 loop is CASSYAGGEYEQYF. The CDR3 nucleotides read TGTGCCAGCAGTTACGCGGGGGGGGAATACGAGCAGTACTTC.

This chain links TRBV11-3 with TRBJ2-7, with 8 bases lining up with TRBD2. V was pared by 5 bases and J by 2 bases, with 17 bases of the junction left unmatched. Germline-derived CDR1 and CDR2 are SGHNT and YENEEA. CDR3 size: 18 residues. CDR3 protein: CASSKSGASGRFAYEQYF. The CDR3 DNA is TGTGCCAGCAGCAAGAGCGGGGCAAGCGGGAGATTTGCCTACGAGCAGTACTTC.

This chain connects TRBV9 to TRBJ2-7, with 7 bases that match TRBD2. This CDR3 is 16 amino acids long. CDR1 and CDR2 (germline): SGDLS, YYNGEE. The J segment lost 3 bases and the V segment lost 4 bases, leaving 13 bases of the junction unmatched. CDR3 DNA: TGTGCCAGCAGCCCCTTCACTGCGGGGGAGTTCTACGAGCAGTACTTC. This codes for CASSPFTAGEFYEQYF.

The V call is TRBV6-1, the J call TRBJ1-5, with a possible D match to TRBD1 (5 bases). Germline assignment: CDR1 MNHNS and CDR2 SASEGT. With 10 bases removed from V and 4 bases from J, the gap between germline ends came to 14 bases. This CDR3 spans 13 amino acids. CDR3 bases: TGTGCCACCTGGGGGGACGGGAATCAGCCCCAGCATTTT. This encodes CATWGDGNQPQHF.

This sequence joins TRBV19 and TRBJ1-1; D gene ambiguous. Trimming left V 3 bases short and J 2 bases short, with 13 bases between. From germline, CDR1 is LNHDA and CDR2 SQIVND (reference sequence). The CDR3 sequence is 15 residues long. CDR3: CASSMVGGSNTEAFF. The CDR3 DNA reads TGTGCCAGTAGTATGGTAGGAGGGTCTAACACTGAAGCTTTCTTT.

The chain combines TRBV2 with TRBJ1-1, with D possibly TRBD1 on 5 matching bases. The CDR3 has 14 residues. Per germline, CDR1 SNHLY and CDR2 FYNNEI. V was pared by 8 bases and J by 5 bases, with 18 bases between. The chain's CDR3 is CASWNGGDQTEAFF. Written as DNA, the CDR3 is TGTGCCAGCTGGAATGGGGGGGACCAGACTGAAGCTTTCTTT. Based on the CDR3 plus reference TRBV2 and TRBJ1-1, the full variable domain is EPEVTQTPSHQVTQMGQEVILRCVPISNHLYFYWYRQILGQKVEFLVSFYNNEISEKSEIFDDQFSVERPDGSNFTLKIRSTKLEDSAMYFCASWNGGDQTEAFFGQGTRLTVV.